This TCR beta chain stems from a study of blood T cell repertoires in COVID-19. Method: immunoSEQ multiplex PCR; TCRdb's copy keeps in-frame clones and lacks some. This table holds 70,000 or so clones, 85% to 90% found once. Sequenced material: peripheral blood. This sequence originates from an older man with active COVID-19.

The CDR3 sequence is CASSVADSNYGYTF. In DNA, the CDR3 is TGTGCCAGCAGCGTAGCGGACTCCAACTATGGCTACACCTTC. The chain couples TRBV9 to TRBJ1-2; D not certain. V was trimmed by 0 bases and J by 2 bases, leaving 8 bases between them. CDR3 size: 14 residues. From germline, CDR1 is SGDLS and CDR2 YYNGEE.